This T cell receptor (beta chain) came from a study of blood T cells in healthy people across ages. Of note for this clonotype: One base away lies a much larger clone, so this may be a sequencing read error.

Sample-barcoded 5' priming and a J-beta primer mix drove a second PCR of about 6 to 12 cycles. TCRdb reprocessed the 5' RACE reads with MiXCR, giving one entry per CDR3 protein. Here the sample spans approximately 810,000 distinct CDR3 sequences, about 28% being singletons. This CDR3 has 14 residues. The germline gives CDR1 DFQATT, CDR2 SNEGSKA (reference sequence). This sequence originates from a woman of 80 years or more in good health. The chain combines TRBV20-1 with TRBJ2-3, with 7 nucleotides matching TRBD1. Sequencing was performed on blood. DNA for the CDR3: TGCAGTGCTAAAGCACAGGGGATAGGAGATACGCGGTATTTT. Amino acids: CSAKAQGIGDTRYF.